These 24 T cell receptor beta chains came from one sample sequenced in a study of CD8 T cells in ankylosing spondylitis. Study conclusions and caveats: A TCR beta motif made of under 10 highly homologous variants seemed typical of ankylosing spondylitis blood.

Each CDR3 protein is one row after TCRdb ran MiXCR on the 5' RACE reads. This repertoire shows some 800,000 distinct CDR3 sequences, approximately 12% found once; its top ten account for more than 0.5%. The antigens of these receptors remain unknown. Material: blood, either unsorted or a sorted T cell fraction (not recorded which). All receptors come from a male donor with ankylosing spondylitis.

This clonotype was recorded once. The CDR3 sequence is CASSGARRRTGELFF. The CDR3 nucleotides are TGTGCCAGCAGTGGGGCTAGAAGACGTACCGGGGAGCTGTTTTTT. The V call is TRBV6-2 or TRBV6-3, the J call TRBJ2-2; D perhaps matches TRBD1 (5 bases). The ends were cut back, 5 bases at V and 5 bases at J, with 15 bases in the middle. Germline CDR1 is MNHEY and CDR2 is SVGEGT. This CDR3 spans 15 amino acids.

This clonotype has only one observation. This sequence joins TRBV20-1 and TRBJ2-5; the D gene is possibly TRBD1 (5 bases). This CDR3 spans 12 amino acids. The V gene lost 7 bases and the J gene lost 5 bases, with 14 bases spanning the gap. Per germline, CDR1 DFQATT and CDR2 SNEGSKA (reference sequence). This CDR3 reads CSVKGDRETQYF. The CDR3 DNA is TGCAGTGTTAAAGGGGATCGCGAGACCCAGTACTTC.

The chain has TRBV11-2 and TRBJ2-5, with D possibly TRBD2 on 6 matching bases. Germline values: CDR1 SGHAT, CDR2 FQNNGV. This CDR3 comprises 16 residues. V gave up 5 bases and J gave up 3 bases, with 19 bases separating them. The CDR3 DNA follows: TGTGCCAGCAGCCCGCTTCGCGGGACGCCTGAAGAGACCCAGTACTTC. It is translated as CASSPLRGTPEETQYF.

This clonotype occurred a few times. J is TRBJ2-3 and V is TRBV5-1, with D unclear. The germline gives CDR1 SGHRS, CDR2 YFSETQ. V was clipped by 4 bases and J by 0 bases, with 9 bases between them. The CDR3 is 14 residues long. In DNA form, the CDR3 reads TGCGCCAGCAGCCAAACATCTAGCACAGATACGCAGTATTTT. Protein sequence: CASSQTSSTDTQYF.

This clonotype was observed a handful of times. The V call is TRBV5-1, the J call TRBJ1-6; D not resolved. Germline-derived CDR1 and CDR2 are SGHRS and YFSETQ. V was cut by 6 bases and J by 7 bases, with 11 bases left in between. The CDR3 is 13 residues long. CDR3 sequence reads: CASKRGMNSPLHF. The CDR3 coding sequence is TGCGCCAGCAAACGAGGGATGAATTCACCCCTCCACTTT.

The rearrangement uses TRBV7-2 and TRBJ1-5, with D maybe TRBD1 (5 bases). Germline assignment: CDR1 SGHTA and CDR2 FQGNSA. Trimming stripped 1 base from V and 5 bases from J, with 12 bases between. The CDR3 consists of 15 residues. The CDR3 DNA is TGTGCCAGCAGCTTAGTAAAAGGGGCCCATCAGCCCCAGCATTTT. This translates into CASSLVKGAHQPQHF.

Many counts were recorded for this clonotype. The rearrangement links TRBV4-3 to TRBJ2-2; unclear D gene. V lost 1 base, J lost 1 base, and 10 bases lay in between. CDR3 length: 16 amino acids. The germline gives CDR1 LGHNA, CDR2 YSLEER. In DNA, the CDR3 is TGCGCCAGCAGCCAAGGAGTTCAGTTGAACACCGGGGAGCTGTTTTTT. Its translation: CASSQGVQLNTGELFF.

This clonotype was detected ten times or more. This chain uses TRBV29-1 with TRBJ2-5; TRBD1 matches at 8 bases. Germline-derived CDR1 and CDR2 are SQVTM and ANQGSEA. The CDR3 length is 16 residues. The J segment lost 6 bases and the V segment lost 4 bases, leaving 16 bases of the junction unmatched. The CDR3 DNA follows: TGCAGCGTTGGTCGTTGGGATGGGAGGACAGGGCAGACCCAGTACTTC. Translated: CSVGRWDGRTGQTQYF.

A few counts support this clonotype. CDR3 amino acids: CASSPGGGRFHEQYF. The CDR3 region has the DNA TGTGCCAGCAGTCCCGGGGGAGGGAGGTTCCACGAGCAGTACTTC. V and J are TRBV6-1 and TRBJ2-7, with 7 bases fitting TRBD2. V shed 5 bases, J shed 5 bases, and the junction held 12 bases outside the gene matches. This CDR3 has 15 residues. CDR1 is MNHNS, CDR2 SASEGT, per germline.

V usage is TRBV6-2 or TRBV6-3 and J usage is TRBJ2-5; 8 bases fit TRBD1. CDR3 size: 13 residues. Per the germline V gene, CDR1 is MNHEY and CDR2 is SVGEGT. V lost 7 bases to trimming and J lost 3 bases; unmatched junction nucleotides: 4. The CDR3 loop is CASKGQGKETQYF. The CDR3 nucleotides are TGTGCCAGCAAAGGACAGGGAAAAGAGACCCAGTACTTC.

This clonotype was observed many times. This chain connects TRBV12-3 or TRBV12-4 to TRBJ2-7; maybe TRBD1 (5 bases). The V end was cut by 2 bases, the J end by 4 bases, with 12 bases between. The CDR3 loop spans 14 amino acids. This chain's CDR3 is CASSLRGHGYEQYF. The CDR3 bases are TGTGCCAGCAGTTTAAGAGGACACGGTTACGAGCAGTACTTC.

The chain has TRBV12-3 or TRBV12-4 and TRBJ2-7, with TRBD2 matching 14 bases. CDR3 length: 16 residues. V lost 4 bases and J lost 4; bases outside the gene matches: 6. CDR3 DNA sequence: TGTGCCAGCAGTTCCTCCGGGACTAGCGGGAGTTACGAGCAGTACTTC. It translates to CASSSSGTSGSYEQYF.

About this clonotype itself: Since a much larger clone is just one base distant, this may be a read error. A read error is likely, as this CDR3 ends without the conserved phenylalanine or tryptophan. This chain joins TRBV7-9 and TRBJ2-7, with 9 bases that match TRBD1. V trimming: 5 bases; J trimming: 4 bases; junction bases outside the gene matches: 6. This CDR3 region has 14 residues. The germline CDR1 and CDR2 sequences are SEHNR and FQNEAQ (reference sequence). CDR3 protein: CASSPGTGIYEQYS. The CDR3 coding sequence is TGTGCCAGCAGCCCCGGGACAGGGATTTACGAGCAGTACTCC.

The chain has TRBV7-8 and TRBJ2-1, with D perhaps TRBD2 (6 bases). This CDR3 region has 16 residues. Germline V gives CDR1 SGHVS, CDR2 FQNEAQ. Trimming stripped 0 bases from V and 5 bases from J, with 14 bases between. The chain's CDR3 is CASSLAGLAVHNEQFF. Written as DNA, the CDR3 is TGTGCCAGCAGCTTAGCGGGGTTAGCGGTACACAATGAGCAGTTCTTC.

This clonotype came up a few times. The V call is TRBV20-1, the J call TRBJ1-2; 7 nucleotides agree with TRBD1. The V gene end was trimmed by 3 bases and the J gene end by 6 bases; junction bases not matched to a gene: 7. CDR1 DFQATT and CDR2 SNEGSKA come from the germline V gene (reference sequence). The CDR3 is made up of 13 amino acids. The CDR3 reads CSARSDRRDGYTF. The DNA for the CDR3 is TGCAGTGCTAGGTCGGACAGGCGGGATGGCTACACCTTC.

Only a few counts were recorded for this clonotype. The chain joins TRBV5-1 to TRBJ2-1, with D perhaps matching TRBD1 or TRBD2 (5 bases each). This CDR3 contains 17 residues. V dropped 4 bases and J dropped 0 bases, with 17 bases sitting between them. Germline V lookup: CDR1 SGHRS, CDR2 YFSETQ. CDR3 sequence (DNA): TGCGCCAGCAGCACATCCACCGGGACCGGCTCCTACAATGAGCAGTTCTTC. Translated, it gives CASSTSTGTGSYNEQFF.

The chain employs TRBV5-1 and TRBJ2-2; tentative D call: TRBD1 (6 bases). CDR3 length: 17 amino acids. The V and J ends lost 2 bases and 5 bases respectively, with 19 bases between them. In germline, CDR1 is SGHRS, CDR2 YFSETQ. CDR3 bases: TGCGCCAGCAGCTTATTAATGGGCCAGGGGATGACCGGGGAGCTGTTTTTT. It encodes CASSLLMGQGMTGELFF. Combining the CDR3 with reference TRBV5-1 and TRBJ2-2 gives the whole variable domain KAGVTQTPRYLIKTRGQQVTLSCSPISGHRSVSWYQQTPGQGLQFLFEYFSETQRNKGNFPGRFSGRQFSNSRSEMNVSTLELGDSALYLCASSLLMGQGMTGELFFGEGSRLTVL.

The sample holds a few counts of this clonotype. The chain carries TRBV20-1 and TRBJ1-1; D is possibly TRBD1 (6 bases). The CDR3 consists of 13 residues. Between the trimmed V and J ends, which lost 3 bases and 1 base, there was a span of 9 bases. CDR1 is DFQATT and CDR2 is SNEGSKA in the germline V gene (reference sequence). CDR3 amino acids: CSARIGGNTEAFF. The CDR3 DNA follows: TGCAGTGCTAGGATAGGGGGGAACACTGAAGCTTTCTTT.

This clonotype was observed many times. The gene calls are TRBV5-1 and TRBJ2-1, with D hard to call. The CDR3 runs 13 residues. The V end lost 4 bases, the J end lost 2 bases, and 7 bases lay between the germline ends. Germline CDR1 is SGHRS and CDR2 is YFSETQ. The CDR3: CASSPSTYNEQFF. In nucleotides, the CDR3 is TGCGCCAGCAGCCCCAGTACCTACAATGAGCAGTTCTTC.

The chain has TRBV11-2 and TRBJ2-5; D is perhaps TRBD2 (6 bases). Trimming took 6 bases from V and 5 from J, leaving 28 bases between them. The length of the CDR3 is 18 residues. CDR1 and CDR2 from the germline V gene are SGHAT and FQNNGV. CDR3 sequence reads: CASRPFILRGKDTETQYF. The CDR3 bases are TGTGCCAGCAGGCCTTTTATTCTCCGGGGGAAAGACACTGAGACCCAGTACTTC.

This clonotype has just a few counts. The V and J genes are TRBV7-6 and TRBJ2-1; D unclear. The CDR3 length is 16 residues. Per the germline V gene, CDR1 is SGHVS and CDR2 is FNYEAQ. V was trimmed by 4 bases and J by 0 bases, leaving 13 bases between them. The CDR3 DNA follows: TGTGCCAGCAGCTCCGGGTCTTTAAGCTCCTACAATGAGCAGTTCTTC. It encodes CASSSGSLSSYNEQFF.

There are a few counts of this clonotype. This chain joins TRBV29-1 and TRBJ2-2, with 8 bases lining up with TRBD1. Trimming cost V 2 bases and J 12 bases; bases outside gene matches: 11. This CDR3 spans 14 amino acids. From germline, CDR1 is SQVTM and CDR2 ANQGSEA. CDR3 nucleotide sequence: TGCAGCGTTGAAACACAGGGGGGAACTGAGAAGCTGTTTTTT. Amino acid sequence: CSVETQGGTEKLFF.

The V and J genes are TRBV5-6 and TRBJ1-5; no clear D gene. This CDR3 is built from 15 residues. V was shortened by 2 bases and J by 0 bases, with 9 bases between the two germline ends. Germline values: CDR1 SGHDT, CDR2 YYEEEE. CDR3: CASSFSTYSNQPQHF. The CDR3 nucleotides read TGTGCCAGCAGCTTTAGTACTTATAGCAATCAGCCCCAGCATTTT.

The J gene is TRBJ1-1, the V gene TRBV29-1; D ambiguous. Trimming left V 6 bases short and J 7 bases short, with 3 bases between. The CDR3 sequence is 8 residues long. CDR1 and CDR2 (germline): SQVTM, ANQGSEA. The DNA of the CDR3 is TGCAGCGTCGATGAAGCTTTCTTT. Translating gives CSVDEAFF.